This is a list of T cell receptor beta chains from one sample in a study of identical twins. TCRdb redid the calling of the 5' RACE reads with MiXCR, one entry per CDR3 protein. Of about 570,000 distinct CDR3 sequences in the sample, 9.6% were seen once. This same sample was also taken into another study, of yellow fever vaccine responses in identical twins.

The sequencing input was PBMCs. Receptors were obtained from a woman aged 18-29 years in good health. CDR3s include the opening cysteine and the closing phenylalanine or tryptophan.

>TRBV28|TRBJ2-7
CASSLTLLAEKHQRGREQYF
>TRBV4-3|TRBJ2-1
CASSQASGTQYNEQFF
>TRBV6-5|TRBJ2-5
CASSYGDLRGRQTQYF
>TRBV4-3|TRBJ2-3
CASSQELGTGGTDTQYF
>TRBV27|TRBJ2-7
CASSFGVNYEQYF
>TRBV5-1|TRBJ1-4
CASSLAGVTNEKLFF
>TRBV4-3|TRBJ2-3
CASSQQGYPSTDTQYF
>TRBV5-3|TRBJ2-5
CASGSGLGVETQYF
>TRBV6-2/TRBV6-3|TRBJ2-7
CASSYPGTGVYEQYF
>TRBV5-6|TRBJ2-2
CASSRINTGELFF
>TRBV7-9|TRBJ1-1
CASSLAYTEAFF
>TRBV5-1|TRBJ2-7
CASSLEPGITYEQYF
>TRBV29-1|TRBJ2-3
CSVHPFRVDAPDTQYF
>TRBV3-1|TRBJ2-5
CASSQRSYQETQYF
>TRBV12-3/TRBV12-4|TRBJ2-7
CASSLGGEGYEQYF
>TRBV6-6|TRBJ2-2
CASEPGTKSGELFF